This entry concerns a single T cell receptor beta chain. Some clones are missing from TCRdb's copy, which holds only in-frame ones; the method was immunoSEQ multiplex PCR. Of more than 60,000 clones listed, over 80% were seen once; the top ten hold 35% to 45%. CDR3 length: 15 residues. Looked up from germline, CDR1 is MDHEN and CDR2 is SYDVKM. The V gene end was trimmed by 2 bases and the J gene end by 4 bases; junction bases not matched to a gene: 5. This entry belongs to a study of blood T cell repertoires in COVID-19. Study in general: In each case, the material was cDNA or gDNA derived from T cells, B-cell-depleted T cells, or PBMCs.

Input material: peripheral blood. This receptor was identified in a human donor in a cohort sampled during active COVID-19. The chain is built from TRBV28 and TRBJ1-1; 9 bases line up with TRBD1. CDR3 DNA sequence: TGTGCCAGCAGTTTACCGGACAGGGGTATCACTGAAGCTTTCTTT. It encodes CASSLPDRGITEAFF.